Below, 17 T cell receptor beta chains from the same sample are listed, as sequenced in a study of cytomegalovirus exposure and HLA in healthy donors. The PCR contained 60 Vbeta and 13 Jbeta primers. Sequencing was performed with immunoSEQ multiplex PCR; in TCRdb, only in-frame clones are kept and a portion is missing. In the table there are fewer than 200,000 clones, approximately 71% of which are singletons. Material for sequencing was PBMCs. These TCRs come from a girl between 10 and 17 years old in good health and CMV-seronegative.

This chain connects TRBV19 to TRBJ2-5; 11 positions match TRBD2. The CDR3 is 17 amino acids. Trimming took 2 bases from V and 0 from J; bases not matched to a gene: 5. In germline, CDR1 is LNHDA, CDR2 SQIVND (reference sequence). DNA for the CDR3: TGTGCCAGTAGTATACTAGCGGGGGGCCTGTACCAAGAGACCCAGTACTTC. This translates into CASSILAGGLYQETQYF.

The chain is built from TRBV19 and TRBJ1-2; no definite D call. Germline V gene sequence: CDR1 LNHDA, CDR2 SQIVND (reference sequence). With 3 bases removed from V and 4 bases from J, the gap between germline ends came to 9 bases. The CDR3 consists of 13 residues. For the CDR3, the DNA is TGTGCCAGTAGTATCAATCCCAGCTATGGCTACACCTTC. Encoded protein: CASSINPSYGYTF.

A few counts support this clone. The chain combines TRBV7-9 with TRBJ1-4; TRBD1 agrees at 11 bases. This CDR3 is 14 amino acids long. Germline CDR1 reads SEHNR; CDR2 reads FQNEAQ (reference sequence). V was pared by 5 bases and J by 7 bases, with 3 bases of the junction left unmatched. In DNA form, the CDR3 reads TGTGCCAGCAGCCCCGGGACAGGGGGTGAAAAACTGTTTTTT. Its translation is CASSPGTGGEKLFF.

This clone was counted a few times. The chain links TRBV5-1 to TRBJ2-7; 7 bases match TRBD1. CDR1 is SGHRS, CDR2 YFSETQ, per germline. J gave up 0 bases and V 3 bases, and 9 bases lay outside the gene matches. This CDR3 has 16 residues. DNA for the CDR3: TGCGCCAGCAGCTGGACCTCCGCAGGGGGCTCCTACGAGCAGTACTTC. This encodes CASSWTSAGGSYEQYF.

This clone was observed once. The CDR3: CASRRPGQLNYGYTF. CDR3 nucleotides: TGTGCCAGTAGGCGTCCGGGACAGCTAAACTATGGCTACACCTTC. The chain links TRBV19 to TRBJ1-2; 7 bases are shared with TRBD1. The J segment lost 2 bases and the V segment lost 6 bases, leaving 9 bases of the junction unmatched. The germline gives CDR1 LNHDA, CDR2 SQIVND (reference sequence). CDR3 length: 15 residues.

This clone was seen more than once but under ten times. Other DNA sequences in this specimen translate into the identical CDR3. This sequence joins TRBV18 and TRBJ1-1; D remains ambiguous. The CDR3 loop spans 13 amino acids. V lost 0 bases and J lost 1, with 3 bases in between. The germline gives CDR1 KGHSH, CDR2 LQKENI. The CDR3 DNA sequence: TGTGCCAGCTCACCACCTCGGAACACTGAAGCTTTCTTT. Protein sequence: CASSPPRNTEAFF. The whole variable domain, filled in from reference TRBV18 and TRBJ1-1, reads NAGVMQNPRHLVRRRGQEARLRCSPMKGHSHVYWYRQLPEEGLKFMVYLQKENIIDESGMPKERFSAEFPKEGPSILRIQQVVRGDSAAYFCASSPPRNTEAFFGQGTRLTVV.

This clone appeared a few times. This chain connects TRBV7-2 to TRBJ1-1, with D possibly being TRBD1 (6 bases). This CDR3 is 14 amino acids long. The V end lost 7 bases, the J end lost 6 bases, and 18 bases lay between the germline ends. Per the germline V gene, CDR1 is SGHTA and CDR2 is FQGNSA. The CDR3 coding sequence is TGTGCCAGCACCCGACGTACAGGGATACCTGAAGCTTTCTTT. It specifies CASTRRTGIPEAFF.

The chain is built from TRBV28 and TRBJ2-7; the match to TRBD1 covers 12 bases. CDR3 length: 16 residues. V shed 7 bases and J 1 base; nucleotides not matched to a gene: 8. CDR1 is MDHEN and CDR2 is SYDVKM in the germline V gene. In nucleotides, the CDR3 is TGTGCCAGCACATCGGGACAGGGGGCGAGGTCCTACGAGCAGTACTTC. Protein: CASTSGQGARSYEQYF.

This rearrangement joins TRBV5-1 to TRBJ1-5, with TRBD1 identical over 7 bases. The CDR3 has 14 amino acids. The V segment lost 0 bases and the J segment 7 bases; nucleotides outside the gene matches: 4. From germline, CDR1 is SGHRS and CDR2 YFSETQ. In nucleotides, the CDR3 is TGCGCCAGCAGCTTGGTTCCAGGGGGACAGCCCCAGCATTTT. Translation: CASSLVPGGQPQHF. The variable domain in full, with the rest retrieved from reference TRBV5-1 and TRBJ1-5, is KAGVTQTPRYLIKTRGQQVTLSCSPISGHRSVSWYQQTPGQGLQFLFEYFSETQRNKGNFPGRFSGRQFSNSRSEMNVSTLELGDSALYLCASSLVPGGQPQHFGDGTRLSIL.

The chain combines TRBV19 with TRBJ1-2; D not certain. V was shortened by 3 bases and J by 5 bases, with 19 bases between the two germline ends. The CDR3 spans 16 residues. Germline lookup yields CDR1 LNHDA and CDR2 SQIVND (reference sequence). CDR3 sequence: CASSMVPGWAGYGYTF. CDR3 sequence (DNA): TGTGCCAGTAGTATGGTACCTGGCTGGGCTGGGTATGGCTACACCTTC.

This clone appeared a single time. The chain carries TRBV9 and TRBJ1-1; no reliable D call. The CDR3 loop spans 14 amino acids. CDR1 and CDR2 from the germline V gene are SGDLS and YYNGEE. V was cut by 0 bases and J by 4 bases, with 10 bases left in between. The CDR3 here is CASSVVSVGTEAFF. The CDR3 DNA sequence: TGTGCCAGCAGCGTAGTTTCCGTCGGCACTGAAGCTTTCTTT.

In this sample, this clone turned up a few times. The chain is built from TRBV5-1 and TRBJ2-3; tentative D call: TRBD2 (6 bases). The CDR3 totals 15 residues. V was pared by 4 bases and J by 1 base, with 13 bases between. The germline V gene has CDR1 SGHRS and CDR2 YFSETQ. The CDR3 nucleotides read TGCGCCAGCAGCCCGGGGGACCCACGCACAGATACGCAGTATTTT. Amino acid sequence: CASSPGDPRTDTQYF. Full variable domain (rest looked up from reference TRBV5-1 and TRBJ2-3): KAGVTQTPRYLIKTRGQQVTLSCSPISGHRSVSWYQQTPGQGLQFLFEYFSETQRNKGNFPGRFSGRQFSNSRSEMNVSTLELGDSALYLCASSPGDPRTDTQYFGPGTRLTVL.

This clone was counted a few times. The chain recombines TRBV6-1 with TRBJ1-1; TRBD1 is a possible D gene (6 bases). V dropped 6 bases and J dropped 3 bases, with 17 bases sitting between them. The germline V gene has CDR1 MNHNS and CDR2 SASEGT. This CDR3 spans 15 amino acids. For the CDR3, the DNA is TGTGCCAGCAGCAGAGGGACACCGACTTACACTGAAGCTTTCTTT. Translation: CASSRGTPTYTEAFF.

The chain couples TRBV5-5 to TRBJ2-5; no firm D call. Germline values: CDR1 SGHKS, CDR2 YYEKEE (reference sequence). V was pared by 0 bases and J by 5 bases, with 11 bases between. The CDR3 spans 14 residues. This CDR3 reads CASSLGQFQETQYF. DNA of the CDR3: TGTGCCAGCAGCTTGGGGCAATTCCAGGAGACCCAGTACTTC.

This clone was picked up a small number of times. The chain has TRBV7-9 and TRBJ1-2; D gene unclear. Germline V gives CDR1 SEHNR, CDR2 FQNEAQ (reference sequence). The CDR3 contains 13 residues. V was shortened by 5 bases and J by 2 bases, with 9 bases between the two germline ends. The CDR3 coding sequence is TGTGCCAGCAGCCCTCGGGTGAACTATGGCTACACCTTC. This codes for CASSPRVNYGYTF. The full variable domain, completed using reference TRBV7-9 and TRBJ1-2, is DTGVSQNPRHKITKRGQNVTFRCDPISEHNRLYWYRQTLGQGPEFLTYFQNEAQLEKSRLLSDRFSAERPKGSFSTLEIQRTEQGDSAMYLCASSPRVNYGYTFGSGTRLTVV.

V is TRBV7-3 and J is TRBJ2-1; 11 nucleotides line up with TRBD2. The germline CDR1 and CDR2 sequences are SGHTA and FQGTGA. With V trimmed by 4 bases and J by 7 bases, 9 bases remained unmatched. The CDR3 runs to 16 residues. In DNA form, the CDR3 reads TGTGCCAGCAGCTACAGTAGCGGGGGGGGCGGTAATGAGCAGTTCTTC. Its protein is CASSYSSGGGGNEQFF.

The rearrangement joins TRBV10-1 to TRBJ1-6, with D possibly being TRBD1 (6 bases). The CDR3 consists of 13 residues. The V gene's germline CDR1 is WNHNN and CDR2 SYGVQD (reference sequence). V gave up 3 bases and J gave up 8 bases, with 8 bases separating them. The CDR3 nucleotides are TGCGCCAGCAGTGACAGGGGAGATTCACCCCTCCACTTT. It codes for CASSDRGDSPLHF.